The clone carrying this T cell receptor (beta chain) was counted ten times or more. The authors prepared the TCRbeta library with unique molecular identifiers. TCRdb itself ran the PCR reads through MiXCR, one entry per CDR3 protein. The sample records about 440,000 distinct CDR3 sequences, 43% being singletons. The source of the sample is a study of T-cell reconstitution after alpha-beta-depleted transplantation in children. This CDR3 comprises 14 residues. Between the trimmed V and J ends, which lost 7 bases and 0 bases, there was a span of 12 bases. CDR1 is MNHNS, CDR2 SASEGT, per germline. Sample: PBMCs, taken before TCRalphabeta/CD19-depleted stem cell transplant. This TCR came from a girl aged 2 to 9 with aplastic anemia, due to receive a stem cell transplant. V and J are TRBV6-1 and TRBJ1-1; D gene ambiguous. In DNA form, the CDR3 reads TGTGCCAGCAAAAACCCAGCCATGAACACTGAAGCTTTCTTT. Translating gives CASKNPAMNTEAFF.